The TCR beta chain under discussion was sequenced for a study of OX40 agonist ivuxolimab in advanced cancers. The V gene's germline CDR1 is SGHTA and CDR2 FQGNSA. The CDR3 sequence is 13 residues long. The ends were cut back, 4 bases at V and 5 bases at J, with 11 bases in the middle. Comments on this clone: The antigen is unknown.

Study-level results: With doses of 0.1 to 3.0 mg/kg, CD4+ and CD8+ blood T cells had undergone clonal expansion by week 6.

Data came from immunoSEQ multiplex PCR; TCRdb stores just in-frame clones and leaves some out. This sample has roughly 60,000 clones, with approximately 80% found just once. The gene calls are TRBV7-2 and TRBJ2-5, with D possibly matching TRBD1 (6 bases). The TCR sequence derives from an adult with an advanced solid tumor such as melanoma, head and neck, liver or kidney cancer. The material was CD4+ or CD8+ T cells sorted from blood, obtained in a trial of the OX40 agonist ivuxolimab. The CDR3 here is CASSSTGSETQYF. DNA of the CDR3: TGTGCCAGCAGCTCTACAGGGTCGGAGACCCAGTACTTC.